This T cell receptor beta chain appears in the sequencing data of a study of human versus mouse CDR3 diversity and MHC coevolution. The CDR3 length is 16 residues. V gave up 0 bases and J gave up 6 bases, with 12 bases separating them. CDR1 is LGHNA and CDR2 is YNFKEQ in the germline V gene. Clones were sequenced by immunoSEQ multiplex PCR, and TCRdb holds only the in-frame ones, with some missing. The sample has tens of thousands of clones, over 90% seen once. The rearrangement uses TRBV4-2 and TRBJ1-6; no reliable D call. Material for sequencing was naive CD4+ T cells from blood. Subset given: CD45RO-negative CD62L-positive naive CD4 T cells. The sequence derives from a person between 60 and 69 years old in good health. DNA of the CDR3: TGTGCCAGCAGCCAAGAGGTTGAACAGCTTAATTCACCCCTCCACTTT. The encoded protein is CASSQEVEQLNSPLHF.